This T cell receptor (beta chain) was captured by sequencing in a study of T-cell memory formation after mild COVID-19. Study at large: TCR clusters showed largely donor specificity.

One entry per CDR3 protein, called by TCRdb with MiXCR from the 5' RACE reads. The sample contains some 410,000 distinct CDR3 sequences, 20% to 25% of which appear only once. Unmatched junction bases numbered 9, after V lost 5 bases and J lost 4 bases. The CDR3 consists of 16 residues. The V and J genes are TRBV12-3 or TRBV12-4 and TRBJ2-7; 12 nucleotides agree with TRBD2. The sample consisted of PBMCs or a T cell subset sorted from them (not recorded which). The clonotype was recovered from an adult woman who had mild COVID-19 (a few samples of this study predate the infection). Cell type and time point are not known. The CDR3 region is CASSPTPSGGAYEQYF. The CDR3, as DNA: TGTGCCAGCAGTCCGACCCCTAGCGGGGGGGCGTACGAGCAGTACTTC.